This T cell receptor (beta chain) was observed in a study of blood T cell repertoires in COVID-19. Study summary: Sources were T cells, B-cell-depleted T cells, or PBMCs; the material itself was cDNA or gDNA.

In the original workflow: Amplified reference gene primers provided the basis for estimating nucleated cell counts. Profiling relied on immunoSEQ multiplex PCR, and the TCRdb table lists in-frame clones only, not all of them. The DNA was the basis for D and trimming; V, J and clone size are from that table. The sample includes 150,000 to 200,000 clones, 84% of them seen just once. The CDR3 runs to 15 residues. From germline, CDR1 is LNHDA and CDR2 SQIVND (reference sequence). V lost 6 bases, J lost 6 bases, and 10 bases stayed unmatched. Clinical history as reported by participants underpinned cohort assignment.

The gene calls are TRBV19 and TRBJ2-2; 7 nucleotides align to TRBD2. The sequence came from a woman in her twenties or thirties who had been exposed to COVID-19. Material: PBMCs or T cells enriched from blood (not recorded which). The CDR3 nucleotides read TGTGCCAGTAGCCACCTCGCGGGGGTCCCCGGGGAGCTGTTTTTT. Translating gives CASSHLAGVPGELFF.